The source of this TCR beta chain is a study of blood T cell repertoires in COVID-19. On the study more broadly: The United States, Italy and Spain supplied acute and convalescent COVID-19 samples. PBMCs, B-cell-depleted T cells, or T cells provided the cDNA or gDNA that made up the material.

Sequencing was performed with immunoSEQ multiplex PCR; in TCRdb, only in-frame clones are kept and a portion is missing. The repertoire holds roughly 240,000 clones, with roughly 79% as singletons. The V end was cut by 6 bases, the J end by 2 bases, with 14 bases between. Per the germline V gene, CDR1 is MNHEY and CDR2 is SVGEGT. The CDR3 consists of 15 residues. The TCR was taken from an elderly woman with acute or convalescent COVID-19. The sequenced sample was peripheral blood. V usage is TRBV6-2 or TRBV6-3 and J usage is TRBJ1-5; D is uncertain. The CDR3 reads CASSEDMWGNQPQHF. The DNA for the CDR3 is TGTGCCAGCAGCGAAGACATGTGGGGCAATCAGCCCCAGCATTTT.